Listed here is a single T cell receptor (beta chain). Its antigen is currently unknown. TCRdb reprocessed the 5' RACE reads; each CDR3 protein has one entry and no DNA is given. This sample contains some 390,000 distinct CDR3 sequences. This CDR3 is 14 amino acids long. These data are taken from a study of T cells expressing NK-cell markers. Study outcomes and limitations: A range of about 1.0-7.5% of CD8+ T cells consisted of dominant NKG2C+ clonotypes in about six donors. Expanded NKG2C+ T cell clones had unclear HCMV specificity.

V is TRBV12-3 or TRBV12-4 and J is TRBJ2-1; no DNA is available, so the TRBD1 call from TCRdb remains unchecked. The sequence derives from a woman aged 45-65 years in good health. Sequencing used blood T cells: a sorted CD56 or NKG2C T cell subset, CD4+ or CD8+ T cells, or bulk PBMC T cells (not recorded which). The CDR3 is CASSLKGVINEQFF.